The rows below give T cell receptor beta chains drawn from one sample of a study of early T cells in non-severe SARS-CoV-2 infection. From the 5' RACE reads, TCRdb called clonotypes with MiXCR, one entry per CDR3 protein. The sample shows 100,000 to 150,000 distinct CDR3 sequences, about 15% of them seen only once. The material sequenced was whole blood. All receptors come from an adult who was a healthcare worker with PCR-confirmed SARS-CoV-2 infection or an uninfected control (not recorded which). The CDR3 runs from the conserved cysteine through the conserved F or W. A D gene is named only where the DNA matches it firmly. Clone size is given for some rows only: seen once, a few or many times, or a class if the clone is expanded.

cdr3_nt: TGTGCCAGCAGAGTATCCGGGACGGGGCAAGAGACCCAGTACTTC; cdr3_aa: CASRVSGTGQETQYF; d_call: .; j_call: TRBJ2-5; clone_size: few; v_call: TRBV2
cdr3_nt: TGTGCCAGCAGGACTCTGGCGTCCGGGGAGCTGTTTTTT; cdr3_aa: CASRTLASGELFF; d_call: .; j_call: TRBJ2-2; clone_size: few; v_call: TRBV12-3/TRBV12-4
cdr3_nt: TGTGCCAGCAGCCCCGGGTTTAAGGGAACTAATGAAAAACTGTTTTTT; cdr3_aa: CASSPGFKGTNEKLFF; d_call: .; j_call: TRBJ1-4; clone_size: many; v_call: TRBV21-1
cdr3_nt: TGTGCCTGGAGTGCTGCAGCCTATGGCTACACCTTC; cdr3_aa: CAWSAAAYGYTF; d_call: .; j_call: TRBJ1-2; clone_size: few; v_call: TRBV30
cdr3_nt: TGTGCCAGCTCACTGGGGCCGTCCTCTGGAAACACCATATATTTT; cdr3_aa: CASSLGPSSGNTIYF; d_call: .; j_call: TRBJ1-3; clone_size: few; v_call: TRBV18
cdr3_nt: TGCAGTGCTGGCACTAGCGGGGGGGCTAATCGTTGGTTCTTC; cdr3_aa: CSAGTSGGANRWFF; d_call: TRBD2; j_call: TRBJ2-1; clone_size: .; v_call: TRBV20-1
cdr3_nt: TGCGCCAGCAGCCAACAACAGGGCAGGGGCTACACCTTC; cdr3_aa: CASSQQQGRGYTF; d_call: .; j_call: TRBJ1-2; clone_size: .; v_call: TRBV5-1
cdr3_nt: TGCAGTGCGCCGATAAGCGGGGGGTCCTACAATGAGCAGTTCTTC; cdr3_aa: CSAPISGGSYNEQFF; d_call: TRBD2; j_call: TRBJ2-1; clone_size: .; v_call: TRBV20-1
cdr3_nt: TGTGCCAGCAGTAGTAGGGGAGGAGAGACCCAGTACTTC; cdr3_aa: CASSSRGGETQYF; d_call: .; j_call: TRBJ2-5; clone_size: many; v_call: TRBV12-3/TRBV12-4
cdr3_nt: TGTGCCAGCTCACTAGACCGGGAGGCCTATGGCTACACCTTC; cdr3_aa: CASSLDREAYGYTF; d_call: .; j_call: TRBJ1-2; clone_size: few; v_call: TRBV18
cdr3_nt: TGCAGTGCTAGGCGGGACCATGGGCAGTATTTT; cdr3_aa: CSARRDHGQYF; d_call: .; j_call: TRBJ2-3; clone_size: few; v_call: TRBV20-1
cdr3_nt: TGTGCCTGGAGTCGTCAACGAGGGCTAACTAATGAAAAACTGTTTTTT; cdr3_aa: CAWSRQRGLTNEKLFF; d_call: .; j_call: TRBJ1-4; clone_size: many; v_call: TRBV30
cdr3_nt: TGTGCCAGCAGCAAATTCACAGGGGGCTACAATCAGCCCCAGCATTTT; cdr3_aa: CASSKFTGGYNQPQHF; d_call: .; j_call: TRBJ1-5; clone_size: .; v_call: TRBV21-1
cdr3_nt: TGTGCCAGCTCACCACTAAGGAGCACAGATACGCAGTATTTT; cdr3_aa: CASSPLRSTDTQYF; d_call: .; j_call: TRBJ2-3; clone_size: .; v_call: TRBV18
cdr3_nt: TGTGCCAGCAGCTCCAGAGCTCAGGGGGCGCGAAATTCACCCCTCCACTTT; cdr3_aa: CASSSRAQGARNSPLHF; d_call: TRBD1; j_call: TRBJ1-6; clone_size: many; v_call: TRBV7-8
cdr3_nt: TGTGCCAGCTCACTCGGTGGCGCGGACGGCAATCAGCCCCAGCATTTT; cdr3_aa: CASSLGGADGNQPQHF; d_call: .; j_call: TRBJ1-5; clone_size: .; v_call: TRBV18
cdr3_nt: TGTGCCACCACAGAAGAGACCCAGTACTTC; cdr3_aa: CATTEETQYF; d_call: .; j_call: TRBJ2-5; clone_size: .; v_call: TRBV6-1
cdr3_nt: TGCGCCAGCAGCTTGTCAACTAGCGCGGATACGCAGTATTTT; cdr3_aa: CASSLSTSADTQYF; d_call: TRBD2; j_call: TRBJ2-3; clone_size: few; v_call: TRBV5-1
cdr3_nt: TGTGCCAGCAGCGCAGGGTCTTGGGAGACCCAGTACTTC; cdr3_aa: CASSAGSWETQYF; d_call: .; j_call: TRBJ2-5; clone_size: few; v_call: TRBV7-2
cdr3_nt: TGCGCCAGCAGCCAAGGCCAGGGGGCCGGACGGGATACGCAGTATTTT; cdr3_aa: CASSQGQGAGRDTQYF; d_call: TRBD1; j_call: TRBJ2-3; clone_size: .; v_call: TRBV4-1
cdr3_nt: TGTGCCAGCTCACCACCGTCAGTGAACACTGAAGCTTTCTTT; cdr3_aa: CASSPPSVNTEAFF; d_call: .; j_call: TRBJ1-1; clone_size: few; v_call: TRBV18
cdr3_nt: TGTGCCAGCAGCTTAGGCCTGAGGAGTAACTATGGCTACACCTTC; cdr3_aa: CASSLGLRSNYGYTF; d_call: .; j_call: TRBJ1-2; clone_size: .; v_call: TRBV7-2
cdr3_nt: TGTGCCAGCAGCTCCCGGGATGCTGGTTGGCAGTATTTT; cdr3_aa: CASSSRDAGWQYF; d_call: .; j_call: TRBJ2-3; clone_size: .; v_call: TRBV7-6
cdr3_nt: TGTGCCAGCAGGCCTTCGAGTGGAGAGACCCAGTACTTC; cdr3_aa: CASRPSSGETQYF; d_call: .; j_call: TRBJ2-5; clone_size: .; v_call: TRBV12-3/TRBV12-4
cdr3_nt: TGTGCCAGCGGTCTAGGCCGCACGAGCTCCTACGAGCAGTACTTC; cdr3_aa: CASGLGRTSSYEQYF; d_call: .; j_call: TRBJ2-7; clone_size: few; v_call: TRBV7-9
cdr3_nt: TGCAGTGCCCGGGACAATGCCGGCCATGGCTACACCTTC; cdr3_aa: CSARDNAGHGYTF; d_call: .; j_call: TRBJ1-2; clone_size: .; v_call: TRBV20-1
cdr3_nt: TGTGCCAGCAGCTCCCGGCTAAACACTGAAGCTTTCTTT; cdr3_aa: CASSSRLNTEAFF; d_call: .; j_call: TRBJ1-1; clone_size: .; v_call: TRBV2
cdr3_nt: TGTGCCAGCAGCCGACAAGGTTGGGGAACGGATACGCAGTATTTT; cdr3_aa: CASSRQGWGTDTQYF; d_call: .; j_call: TRBJ2-3; clone_size: .; v_call: TRBV7-3
cdr3_nt: TGTGCCAGCAGTCCCGGACAGGGACGGTCACCCCTCCACTTT; cdr3_aa: CASSPGQGRSPLHF; d_call: TRBD1; j_call: TRBJ1-6; clone_size: few; v_call: TRBV12-3/TRBV12-4
cdr3_nt: TGTGCCTGGAGATCTCGGCTAAACACCGGGGAGCTGTTTTTT; cdr3_aa: CAWRSRLNTGELFF; d_call: .; j_call: TRBJ2-2; clone_size: .; v_call: TRBV30
cdr3_nt: TGTGCCAGCAGAGATTTCGATGAGCAGTTCTTC; cdr3_aa: CASRDFDEQFF; d_call: .; j_call: TRBJ2-1; clone_size: .; v_call: TRBV12-3/TRBV12-4
cdr3_nt: TGTGCCGGCCGGGGTAACAATGAGCAGTTCTTC; cdr3_aa: CAGRGNNEQFF; d_call: .; j_call: TRBJ2-1; clone_size: .; v_call: TRBV30
cdr3_nt: TGTGCCAGCAGCTCCAAAGAGAGCCCCACCGGGGAGCTGTTTTTT; cdr3_aa: CASSSKESPTGELFF; d_call: .; j_call: TRBJ2-2; clone_size: few; v_call: TRBV5-4
cdr3_nt: TGTGCCAGCAGTGTGGTGGGGGGCCTCCACTTT; cdr3_aa: CASSVVGGLHF; d_call: .; j_call: TRBJ1-6; clone_size: few; v_call: TRBV6-1
cdr3_nt: TGTGCCAGCAGCTTATGGCAGGGCACCGTAAACACCATATATTTT; cdr3_aa: CASSLWQGTVNTIYF; d_call: .; j_call: TRBJ1-3; clone_size: few; v_call: TRBV11-2
cdr3_nt: TGCAGCGTTGAAGATCGCGGGGCGTCTAGGGATGAGCAGTTCTTC; cdr3_aa: CSVEDRGASRDEQFF; d_call: .; j_call: TRBJ2-1; clone_size: .; v_call: TRBV29-1
cdr3_nt: TGTGCCACCAGTGACTCCGGACTAGCGGGGGGCTGGAATGAGCAGTTCTTC; cdr3_aa: CATSDSGLAGGWNEQFF; d_call: TRBD2; j_call: TRBJ2-1; clone_size: .; v_call: TRBV24-1
cdr3_nt: TGCGCCAGCAGTCGGCAGGGACAAAGTAGTCAGCCCCAGCATTTT; cdr3_aa: CASSRQGQSSQPQHF; d_call: .; j_call: TRBJ1-5; clone_size: .; v_call: TRBV23-1
cdr3_nt: TGTGGCAGCAGTGTGGGACAGGGGGAGGTAGATACGCAGTATTTT; cdr3_aa: CGSSVGQGEVDTQYF; d_call: TRBD1; j_call: TRBJ2-3; clone_size: .; v_call: TRBV6-6
cdr3_nt: TGTGCCAGCAGCCTAACTCTAGCTAGCGACGAGCAGTACTTC; cdr3_aa: CASSLTLASDEQYF; d_call: .; j_call: TRBJ2-7; clone_size: .; v_call: TRBV7-2
cdr3_nt: TGTGCCAGCAGTGAAAGGGCTGGGGCCAACGTCCTGACTTTC; cdr3_aa: CASSERAGANVLTF; d_call: .; j_call: TRBJ2-6; clone_size: few; v_call: TRBV2
cdr3_nt: TGTGCCTGGAGTGATGGGGCCCAGTACTTC; cdr3_aa: CAWSDGAQYF; d_call: .; j_call: TRBJ2-5; clone_size: few; v_call: TRBV30
cdr3_nt: TGCGCCAGCAGCTTGGTTCCGAACACTGAAGCTTTCTTT; cdr3_aa: CASSLVPNTEAFF; d_call: .; j_call: TRBJ1-1; clone_size: .; v_call: TRBV5-1
cdr3_nt: TGCAGTCCGACTAACACAGATACGCAGTATTTT; cdr3_aa: CSPTNTDTQYF; d_call: .; j_call: TRBJ2-3; clone_size: few; v_call: TRBV20-1
cdr3_nt: TGTGCCAGTAGTATGCGGGGCAGGGGGCGCGGTCAGCCCCAGCATTTT; cdr3_aa: CASSMRGRGRGQPQHF; d_call: TRBD1; j_call: TRBJ1-5; clone_size: few; v_call: TRBV19
cdr3_nt: TGCGCCAGCAGCCAAGGATGGGACCCTAAAGAGACCCAGTACTTC; cdr3_aa: CASSQGWDPKETQYF; d_call: .; j_call: TRBJ2-5; clone_size: .; v_call: TRBV4-1
cdr3_nt: TGTGCCATCAGTGGGACCGGGACTAGCAAATCAGGGGCCAACGTCCTGACTTTC; cdr3_aa: CAISGTGTSKSGANVLTF; d_call: TRBD2; j_call: TRBJ2-6; clone_size: few; v_call: TRBV10-3
cdr3_nt: TGTGCCAGCAGCCAAGATAACGGGAAAGCTGAAGCTTTCTTT; cdr3_aa: CASSQDNGKAEAFF; d_call: .; j_call: TRBJ1-1; clone_size: few; v_call: TRBV3-1
cdr3_nt: TGCAGCGTTGACTGGGCTATGAACACTGAAGCTTTCTTT; cdr3_aa: CSVDWAMNTEAFF; d_call: .; j_call: TRBJ1-1; clone_size: many; v_call: TRBV29-1
cdr3_nt: TGCAGCGTTGATAACAGGGGGCCCACAGATACGCAGTATTTT; cdr3_aa: CSVDNRGPTDTQYF; d_call: TRBD1; j_call: TRBJ2-3; clone_size: few; v_call: TRBV29-1
cdr3_nt: TGTGCCAGCAGCCTGGAGGCGGGCGTCACAGATACGCAGTATTTT; cdr3_aa: CASSLEAGVTDTQYF; d_call: .; j_call: TRBJ2-3; clone_size: .; v_call: TRBV7-9
cdr3_nt: TGTGCCTGGAGTGGACTGGGAGGCTACACCTTC; cdr3_aa: CAWSGLGGYTF; d_call: .; j_call: TRBJ1-2; clone_size: few; v_call: TRBV30
cdr3_nt: TGTGCCGTGACCCGGGGAGGGGGCACAGATACGCAGTATTTT; cdr3_aa: CAVTRGGGTDTQYF; d_call: TRBD2; j_call: TRBJ2-3; clone_size: many; v_call: TRBV2
cdr3_nt: TGTGCCAGCAGTTCAACGCCGGGACCAAGGGGCAATGAGCAGTTCTTC; cdr3_aa: CASSSTPGPRGNEQFF; d_call: .; j_call: TRBJ2-1; clone_size: few; v_call: TRBV7-2
cdr3_nt: TGTGCCAGCAGCTCCCAACCCCCGGGACCCCCTCCAGGAAACACCATATATTTT; cdr3_aa: CASSSQPPGPPPGNTIYF; d_call: .; j_call: TRBJ1-3; clone_size: .; v_call: TRBV7-9
cdr3_nt: TGTGCCAGCAGTCGTGACAGGGGGCGCATAAATGAGCAGTTCTTC; cdr3_aa: CASSRDRGRINEQFF; d_call: TRBD1; j_call: TRBJ2-1; clone_size: .; v_call: TRBV2
cdr3_nt: TGCAGTGCTAGTTGGGCTAGCGGGGGGCACAATGAGCAGTTCTTC; cdr3_aa: CSASWASGGHNEQFF; d_call: TRBD2; j_call: TRBJ2-1; clone_size: .; v_call: TRBV20-1